These 22 T cell receptor beta chains were all obtained from the same sample, sequenced in a study of blood T cell repertoires in COVID-19. The data were produced by immunoSEQ multiplex PCR, yet TCRdb's version contains in-frame clones alone and is incomplete. Seen here are some 77,000 clones, about four fifths observed once, and the top ten hold 20% to 25%. What was sequenced was peripheral blood. The receptors come from a woman in her seventies with acute or convalescent COVID-19.

The chain is built from TRBV15 and TRBJ2-1; 9 nucleotides align to TRBD2. The CDR3 has 18 amino acids. The germline V gene encodes CDR1 LNHNV and CDR2 YYDKDF (reference sequence). J was trimmed by 2 bases and V by 2 bases; bases with no gene match: 10. The CDR3, as DNA: TGTGCCACCAGCAGACCTAGGGGCGGGAGGGGTACCTACAATGAGCAGTTCTTC. Translating it yields CATSRPRGGRGTYNEQFF.

This clone was detected only once. The V and J genes are TRBV19 and TRBJ2-1, with TRBD2 identical over 14 bases. The V gene's germline CDR1 is LNHDA and CDR2 SQIVND (reference sequence). The J segment lost 12 bases and the V segment lost 3 bases, leaving 13 bases of the junction unmatched. This CDR3 is built from 17 residues. The CDR3 reads CASSIWEGTSGSGGQFF. The CDR3 nucleotides are TGTGCCAGTAGTATTTGGGAAGGGACTAGCGGGAGTGGTGGGCAGTTCTTC.

The chain combines TRBV28 with TRBJ2-5; 7 nucleotides match TRBD2. This CDR3 is 15 amino acids long. Germline loops: CDR1 MDHEN, CDR2 SYDVKM. With V trimmed by 3 bases and J by 2 bases, 6 bases remained unmatched. The CDR3 DNA is TGTGCCAGCAGTTTGGGGGGGTTGGGGCAAGAGACCCAGTACTTC. Its translation is CASSLGGLGQETQYF.

J is TRBJ2-2 and V is TRBV15; D ambiguous. The V end lost 0 bases, the J end lost 3 bases, and 11 bases lay between the germline ends. The CDR3 loop spans 16 amino acids. Germline lookup yields CDR1 LNHNV and CDR2 YYDKDF (reference sequence). As DNA, the CDR3 is TGTGCCACCAGCAGAGATCGACACCCCCACACCGGGGAGCTGTTTTTT. Translated, it gives CATSRDRHPHTGELFF.

J is TRBJ1-4 and V is TRBV28; the D is unclear. The CDR3 length is 16 residues. The V gene lost 7 bases and the J gene lost 4 bases, with 19 bases spanning the gap. Germline lookup yields CDR1 MDHEN and CDR2 SYDVKM. The CDR3 region has the DNA TGTGCCAGCACCTGGGAGGGTGGTGGGTATAATGAAAAACTGTTTTTT. Protein: CASTWEGGGYNEKLFF. The complete variable domain, with remaining parts taken from reference TRBV28 and TRBJ1-4, reads DVKVTQSSRYLVKRTGEKVFLECVQDMDHENMFWYRQDPGLGLRLIYFSYDVKMKEKGDIPEGYSVSREKKERFSLILESASTNQTSMYLCASTWEGGGYNEKLFFGSGTQLSVL.

The V call is TRBV18, the J call TRBJ1-2, with 7 bases matching TRBD1. J lost 4 bases, V lost 3 bases, and 2 bases had no gene match. The CDR3 spans 13 residues. Germline V lookup: CDR1 KGHSH, CDR2 LQKENI. The CDR3 region is CASSPDRSYGYTF. In nucleotides, the CDR3 is TGTGCCAGCTCACCGGACAGGTCCTATGGCTACACCTTC.

The chain recombines TRBV15 with TRBJ2-1; 11 nucleotides align to TRBD2. Germline V gene data show CDR1 as LNHNV and CDR2 as YYDKDF (reference sequence). Trimming took 6 bases from V and 7 from J; bases not matched to a gene: 5. The CDR3 sequence is 14 residues long. The CDR3 reads CATRNSGRGNEQFF. CDR3 nucleotide sequence: TGTGCCACCAGGAATAGCGGGAGGGGTAATGAGCAGTTCTTC.

This sequence joins TRBV30 and TRBJ1-5; D is unresolved. V gave up 5 bases and J gave up 3 bases, with 11 bases separating them. This CDR3 is built from 13 residues. Germline values: CDR1 GTSNPN, CDR2 SVGIG (reference sequence). The CDR3 coding sequence is TGTGCCTGGGATGACGGACTCAATCAGCCCCAGCATTTT. This encodes CAWDDGLNQPQHF.

The chain is built from TRBV29-1 and TRBJ1-2; possible D gene TRBD1, 5 bases. The CDR3 has 12 residues. The V gene lost 5 bases and the J gene lost 3 bases, with 10 bases spanning the gap. CDR1 SQVTM and CDR2 ANQGSEA come from the germline V gene. The CDR3 bases are TGCAGCGTTCGCAGGGATTACTATGGCTACACCTTC. This translates into CSVRRDYYGYTF.

The chain uses TRBV6-6 and TRBJ1-1; unclear D gene. The V and J ends lost 5 bases and 4 bases respectively, with 17 bases between them. The germline gives CDR1 MNHNY, CDR2 SVGAGI (reference sequence). The length of the CDR3 is 15 residues. This chain's CDR3 is CASSPLQRVATEAFF. The DNA of the CDR3 is TGTGCCAGCAGTCCCCTACAGAGGGTGGCCACTGAAGCTTTCTTT.

V is TRBV27 and J is TRBJ2-7, with D possibly being TRBD2 (7 bases). CDR1 and CDR2 from the germline V gene are MNHEY and SMNVEV (reference sequence). The V end was cut by 4 bases, the J end by 4 bases, with 14 bases between. The CDR3 is made up of 14 amino acids. As DNA, the CDR3 is TGTGCCAGCAGTTCCCAGGGAGGGGGTTACGAGCAGTACTTC. Translating gives CASSSQGGGYEQYF.

This clone was detected once. J is TRBJ2-1 and V is TRBV28, with 8 bases that match TRBD2. Germline V gene lookup returns CDR1 MDHEN and CDR2 SYDVKM. Unmatched junction bases numbered 4, after V lost 6 bases and J lost 0 bases. The CDR3 covers 15 residues. The CDR3 protein is CASRLAGSSYNEQFF. CDR3 nucleotide sequence: TGTGCCAGCAGGTTAGCGGGGAGCTCCTACAATGAGCAGTTCTTC.

The chain uses TRBV5-1 and TRBJ1-1; D unresolved. This CDR3 spans 15 amino acids. Germline V gene sequence: CDR1 SGHRS, CDR2 YFSETQ. Trimming left V 1 base short and J 3 bases short, with 13 bases between. CDR3 bases: TGCGCCAGCAGCTTGTGGGCCGGCAGTGACACTGAAGCTTTCTTT. This gives the protein CASSLWAGSDTEAFF.

This chain links TRBV9 with TRBJ1-4; D unresolved. V dropped 0 bases and J dropped 2 bases, with 8 bases sitting between them. Germline V gene sequence: CDR1 SGDLS, CDR2 YYNGEE. There are 15 residues in the CDR3. CDR3: CASSVGPFTNEKLFF. Here the CDR3 DNA reads TGTGCCAGCAGCGTAGGGCCCTTCACTAATGAAAAACTGTTTTTT.

In nucleotides, the CDR3 is TGTGCCAGCAGCTTGGGAGGAATAACTAACTATGGCTACACCTTC. Its translation: CASSLGGITNYGYTF. The chain recombines TRBV7-3 with TRBJ1-2, with D hard to call. Germline V gene sequence: CDR1 SGHTA, CDR2 FQGTGA. CDR3 length: 15 residues. The V gene lost 3 bases and the J gene lost 0 bases, with 11 bases spanning the gap.

This clone has a single count. The chain combines TRBV5-1 with TRBJ2-2; TRBD1 aligns across 8 bases. This CDR3 comprises 14 residues. Unmatched junction bases numbered 3, after V lost 4 bases and J lost 4 bases. Germline V lookup: CDR1 SGHRS, CDR2 YFSETQ. Written as DNA, the CDR3 is TGCGCCAGCAGCCCGCAGGGGGCCACCGGGGAGCTGTTTTTT. Protein sequence: CASSPQGATGELFF.

The CDR3 spells CASTRTGTGNTIYF. CDR3 bases: TGTGCCAGTACACGGACAGGGACTGGAAACACCATATATTTT. The chain links TRBV28 to TRBJ1-3, with 8 bases aligning to TRBD1. Germline CDR1 is MDHEN and CDR2 is SYDVKM. This CDR3 spans 14 amino acids. V shed 9 bases, J shed 2 bases, and the junction held 6 bases outside the gene matches.

The chain uses TRBV7-9 and TRBJ2-2; possible D gene TRBD2, 7 bases. Per the germline V gene, CDR1 is SEHNR and CDR2 is FQNEAQ (reference sequence). V shed 5 bases and J shed 5 bases, with 21 bases lying between them. The CDR3 covers 17 residues. This CDR3 is CASSLSGARGSTGELFF. The CDR3 DNA reads TGTGCCAGCAGCCTTTCGGGGGCGCGGGGGTCAACCGGGGAGCTGTTTTTT.

The V gene is TRBV19, the J gene TRBJ2-7; no clear D. The CDR3 totals 12 residues. Trimming pared 3 bases from V and 4 bases from J, leaving 7 bases between. Germline V gene sequence: CDR1 LNHDA, CDR2 SQIVND (reference sequence). The CDR3 sequence is CASSIGPYEQYF. The CDR3 DNA is TGTGCCAGTAGTATCGGTCCATACGAGCAGTACTTC.

This CDR3 is CASSRFGGVNAEQYF. CDR3 nucleotides: TGTGCCAGCAGCCGGTTTGGGGGGGTCAACGCCGAGCAGTACTTC. The chain combines TRBV11-1 with TRBJ2-7; 7 positions agree with TRBD2. V lost 5 bases and J lost 6; bases outside the gene matches: 13. The CDR3 has 15 amino acids. CDR1 and CDR2 (germline): SGHAT, FQDESV (reference sequence).

This clone appeared a single time. This chain's CDR3 is CASSNRLAGGGTGELFF. The CDR3 region has the DNA TGTGCCAGCAGCAATAGACTAGCGGGAGGGGGCACCGGGGAGCTGTTTTTT. The chain carries TRBV2 and TRBJ2-2, with 14 bases matching TRBD2. CDR1 and CDR2 from the germline V gene are SNHLY and FYNNEI. The V and J ends lost 6 bases and 4 bases, in that order; junction bases with no gene match: 7. The length of the CDR3 is 17 residues.

The V gene is TRBV18, the J gene TRBJ1-2, with D perhaps matching TRBD1 (5 bases). Germline CDR1 is KGHSH and CDR2 is LQKENI. Trimming stripped 4 bases from V and 3 bases from J, with 15 bases between. There are 15 residues in the CDR3. The CDR3 region has the DNA TGTGCCAGCTCACAACGTCATAAGGGGTACTATGGCTACACCTTC. Amino acid sequence: CASSQRHKGYYGYTF.